These 26 T cell receptor beta chains came from one sample sequenced in a study of tumor-infiltrating lymphocytes in localized non-small cell lung cancer. The method was immunoSEQ multiplex PCR; TCRdb's version includes in-frame clones alone and lacks a portion of them. Of fewer than 8,500 clones listed, over 55% were seen once; the top ten hold roughly an eighth. Sequenced input: lung tumor tissue. All receptors derive from a human donor with non-small cell lung cancer.

This clone was detected once. The CDR3 is CASSRDFANEQFF. The CDR3 DNA is TGCGCCAGCAGCCGTGACTTTGCGAATGAGCAGTTCTTC. V gene TRBV4-1 combines with J gene TRBJ2-1; no reliable D call. This CDR3 contains 13 residues. Germline-derived CDR1 and CDR2 are MGHRA and YSYEKL. Between the trimmed V and J ends, which lost 4 bases and 7 bases, there was a span of 11 bases.

The V call is TRBV4-3, the J call TRBJ1-1; D may be TRBD1 (6 bases). The germline V gene encodes CDR1 LGHNA and CDR2 YSLEER. This CDR3 is 16 amino acids long. The V and J ends lost 0 bases and 5 bases respectively, with 16 bases between them. This CDR3 reads CASSQEGYGGQTEAFF. CDR3 DNA sequence: TGCGCCAGCAGCCAAGAAGGTTATGGGGGGCAAACTGAAGCTTTCTTT.

In this sample, this clone turned up a few times. The chain carries TRBV7-8 and TRBJ2-5, with TRBD2 matching over 9 bases. The V and J ends lost 5 bases and 5 bases, in that order; junction bases with no gene match: 12. Germline values: CDR1 SGHVS, CDR2 FQNEAQ. The length of the CDR3 is 16 residues. CDR3 sequence reads: CASSNRVAGGSETQYF. CDR3 nucleotide sequence: TGTGCCAGCAGCAATCGTGTCGCGGGGGGGTCTGAGACCCAGTACTTC.

Here the CDR3 DNA reads TGTGCCAGCAGCCAAGATCTAGTACGCAATGAGCAGTTCTTC. Amino acids: CASSQDLVRNEQFF. The rearrangement uses TRBV4-2 and TRBJ2-1; no clear D gene. The CDR3 runs 14 residues. V lost 0 bases to trimming and J lost 6 bases, with 9 bases between them. The V gene's germline CDR1 is LGHNA and CDR2 YNFKEQ.

The chain has TRBV11-2 and TRBJ2-5; tentatively, D is TRBD2 (5 bases). The CDR3 consists of 14 residues. Trimming cost V 5 bases and J 5 bases, with 15 bases left between them. Germline CDR1 reads SGHAT; CDR2 reads FQNNGV. CDR3 sequence (DNA): TGTGCCAGCAGCGCCGGACTCTTTGGGGAGACCCAGTACTTC. Translating it yields CASSAGLFGETQYF.

This clone was seen only a few times. This chain joins TRBV19 and TRBJ2-7, with 7 bases that match TRBD1. With V trimmed by 10 bases and J by 5 bases, 11 bases remained unmatched. Germline-derived CDR1 and CDR2 are LNHDA and SQIVND (reference sequence). The CDR3 totals 13 residues. The CDR3 is CATADRPGNEQYF. CDR3 nucleotide sequence: TGTGCCACCGCGGACAGGCCCGGTAACGAGCAGTACTTC. Complete variable domain (other parts from reference TRBV19 and TRBJ2-7): DGGITQSPKYLFRKEGQNVTLSCEQNLNHDAMYWYRQDPGQGLRLIYYSQIVNDFQKGDIAEGYSVSREKKESFPLTVTSAQKNPTAFYLCATADRPGNEQYFGPGTRLTVT.

This clone was counted only a few times. The V gene is TRBV5-1, the J gene TRBJ2-3; 10 bases align to TRBD1. After removal of 4 bases from V and 3 bases from J, the junction contained 8 bases not matched to a gene. This CDR3 contains 16 residues. Germline CDR1 is SGHRS and CDR2 is YFSETQ. DNA of the CDR3: TGCGCCAGCAGCCAACTCGGGGGACAGGGGACAGATACGCAGTATTTT. Amino acid sequence: CASSQLGGQGTDTQYF.

This chain uses TRBV21-1 with TRBJ1-5. TRBV21-1 is noted as a pseudogene. The CDR3 runs to 15 residues. The CDR3 sequence is CASSKREIRNQPQHF. The CDR3 coding sequence is TGTGCCAGCAGCAAACGTGAGATACGCAATCAGCCCCAGCATTTT.

V is TRBV7-9 and J is TRBJ1-6, with D uncertain. V was clipped by 4 bases and J by 8 bases, with 15 bases between them. The CDR3 is 15 amino acids. The germline V gene encodes CDR1 SEHNR and CDR2 FQNEAQ (reference sequence). For the CDR3, the DNA is TGTGCCAGCAGCTCTAGGTTGGGTTACGATTCACCCCTCCACTTT. Protein product: CASSSRLGYDSPLHF.

The chain is built from TRBV7-6 and TRBJ1-5; D not certain. The ends were cut back, 5 bases at V and 3 bases at J, with 17 bases in the middle. Per the germline V gene, CDR1 is SGHVS and CDR2 is FNYEAQ. This CDR3 is 16 amino acids long. CDR3: CASSRDWAGNNQPQHF. The CDR3 coding sequence is TGTGCCAGCAGCCGTGATTGGGCAGGCAACAATCAGCCCCAGCATTTT.

The V and J genes are TRBV19 and TRBJ1-2, with D possibly TRBD1 on 6 matching bases. Germline loops: CDR1 LNHDA, CDR2 SQIVND (reference sequence). This CDR3 has 14 residues. V was cut by 6 bases and J by 8 bases, with 19 bases left in between. DNA for the CDR3: TGTGCCAGTAGCGCGGACAGCGAGGGGTACGGCTACACCTTC. Protein: CASSADSEGYGYTF. The whole variable domain, remainder taken from reference TRBV19 and TRBJ1-2, is DGGITQSPKYLFRKEGQNVTLSCEQNLNHDAMYWYRQDPGQGLRLIYYSQIVNDFQKGDIAEGYSVSREKKESFPLTVTSAQKNPTAFYLCASSADSEGYGYTFGSGTRLTVV.

This clone was seen a single time. This chain connects TRBV28 to TRBJ1-2, with TRBD1 as a possible D gene (5 bases). The germline V gene encodes CDR1 MDHEN and CDR2 SYDVKM. V was clipped by 2 bases and J by 4 bases, with 11 bases between them. This CDR3 has 14 residues. The CDR3 DNA reads as TGTGCCAGCAGTTTAGAGGGGTGGATCTATGGCTACACCTTC. It translates to CASSLEGWIYGYTF.

The CDR3 reads CASMDRGRQPQHF. For the CDR3, the DNA is TGTGCCAGCATGGACAGGGGGCGACAGCCCCAGCATTTT. This chain uses TRBV28 with TRBJ1-5; 11 nucleotides agree with TRBD1. Germline CDR1 and CDR2: MDHEN and SYDVKM. This CDR3 has 13 amino acids. Unmatched junction bases numbered 3, after V lost 7 bases and J lost 7 bases.

This sequence joins TRBV6-5 and TRBJ2-1; 9 bases agree with TRBD2. CDR3 length: 15 amino acids. CDR1 and CDR2 (germline): MNHEY, SVGAGI. With 2 bases clipped from V and 5 bases from J, the junction kept 4 bases outside the gene matches. CDR3 region: CASSYGRGGHNEQFF. The CDR3 DNA reads TGTGCCAGCAGTTACGGGCGGGGGGGCCACAATGAGCAGTTCTTC.

The V gene is TRBV7-9, the J gene TRBJ2-5; D is unclear. This CDR3 has 15 residues. Germline CDR1 and CDR2: SEHNR and FQNEAQ (reference sequence). Trimming left V 5 bases short and J 7 bases short, with 20 bases between. This chain's CDR3 is CASSPRASIGGTQYF. CDR3 DNA sequence: TGTGCCAGCAGCCCCCGGGCTTCGATAGGTGGGACCCAGTACTTC.

The rearrangement joins TRBV5-1 to TRBJ1-2; 8 nucleotides agree with TRBD1. The CDR3 length is 14 residues. Germline CDR1 and CDR2: SGHRS and YFSETQ. J lost 5 bases, V lost 2 bases, and 5 bases had no gene match. CDR3 protein: CASSLTGQGYGYTF. DNA of the CDR3: TGCGCCAGCAGCTTAACCGGACAGGGATATGGCTACACCTTC. Variable domain in full (rest from reference TRBV5-1 and TRBJ1-2): KAGVTQTPRYLIKTRGQQVTLSCSPISGHRSVSWYQQTPGQGLQFLFEYFSETQRNKGNFPGRFSGRQFSNSRSEMNVSTLELGDSALYLCASSLTGQGYGYTFGSGTRLTVV.

This clone was recorded once. The chain combines TRBV19 with TRBJ1-1, with TRBD1 as a possible D gene (5 bases). The CDR3 is 14 residues long. Germline-derived CDR1 and CDR2 are LNHDA and SQIVND (reference sequence). The V and J ends lost 3 bases and 4 bases respectively, with 12 bases between them. CDR3 sequence reads: CASSIGGEGTEAFF. DNA of the CDR3: TGTGCCAGTAGTATTGGAGGGGAGGGCACTGAAGCTTTCTTT.

This sequence joins TRBV6-6 and TRBJ1-4; D ambiguous. The CDR3 totals 13 residues. The germline V and J ends were trimmed by 9 bases and 6 bases, with 14 bases remaining between them. The germline V gene encodes CDR1 MNHNY and CDR2 SVGAGI (reference sequence). In DNA form, the CDR3 reads TGTGCCAGTAGTAGAAACGGGGATGAAAAACTGTTTTTT. It encodes CASSRNGDEKLFF.

The rearrangement links TRBV5-1 to TRBJ2-5, with 7 positions matching TRBD1. Germline CDR1 is SGHRS and CDR2 is YFSETQ. V lost 0 bases, J lost 4 bases, and 6 bases stayed unmatched. The length of the CDR3 is 15 residues. The CDR3 is CASSLARAGGETQYF. In nucleotides, the CDR3 is TGCGCCAGCAGCTTGGCCAGGGCAGGGGGAGAGACCCAGTACTTC.

V and J are TRBV27 and TRBJ2-1, with D possibly being TRBD1 or TRBD2 (6 bases each). V lost 0 bases to trimming and J lost 10 bases, with 22 bases between them. This CDR3 is 17 amino acids long. The germline V gene has CDR1 MNHEY and CDR2 SMNVEV (reference sequence). CDR3 region: CASSLSGGGAAWGEQFF. The CDR3 bases are TGTGCCAGCAGTTTATCTGGAGGGGGAGCGGCCTGGGGAGAGCAGTTCTTC.

This clone was counted a few times. This chain joins TRBV18 and TRBJ1-5; D is ambiguous. CDR1 and CDR2 (germline): KGHSH, LQKENI. The V end was cut by 3 bases, the J end by 3 bases, with 12 bases between. The length of the CDR3 is 15 residues. Here the CDR3 DNA reads TGTGCCAGCTCACCGGGTGTTCGTTACAATCAGCCCCAGCATTTT. Translation: CASSPGVRYNQPQHF.

The chain joins TRBV4-3 to TRBJ1-2; tentative D call: TRBD1 (6 bases). The CDR3 is 14 amino acids. The V gene's germline CDR1 is LGHNA and CDR2 YSLEER. V lost 2 bases to trimming and J lost 3 bases, with 10 bases between them. CDR3 residues: CASSQLGGDYGYTF. In nucleotides, the CDR3 is TGCGCCAGCAGCCAATTAGGGGGTGACTATGGCTACACCTTC.

This clone came up a few times. This sample includes further DNA sequences coding for the same CDR3. This chain uses TRBV5-1 with TRBJ1-1; D not resolved. Germline values: CDR1 SGHRS, CDR2 YFSETQ. V lost 0 bases and J 1 base, leaving 7 bases between the germline ends. There are 14 residues in the CDR3. CDR3 bases: TGCGCCAGCAGCTTGGTCGGAGGGAACACTGAAGCTTTCTTT. It specifies CASSLVGGNTEAFF. Variable domain in full (rest from reference TRBV5-1 and TRBJ1-1): KAGVTQTPRYLIKTRGQQVTLSCSPISGHRSVSWYQQTPGQGLQFLFEYFSETQRNKGNFPGRFSGRQFSNSRSEMNVSTLELGDSALYLCASSLVGGNTEAFFGQGTRLTVV.

The V and J genes are TRBV9 and TRBJ1-3, with 7 bases identical to TRBD1. The germline CDR1 and CDR2 sequences are SGDLS and YYNGEE. Germline trimming cut 5 bases from V and 2 bases from J; bases unmatched to any gene: 7. This CDR3 spans 15 amino acids. The CDR3 coding sequence is TGTGCCAGCAGTCCTACAGGGGCGGCTGGAAACACCATATATTTT. Translating gives CASSPTGAAGNTIYF.

This clone has just one count. This chain joins TRBV5-1 and TRBJ2-7, with TRBD2 identical over 8 bases. Germline values: CDR1 SGHRS, CDR2 YFSETQ. Trimming took 7 bases from V and 5 from J; bases not matched to a gene: 11. The CDR3 runs 14 residues. CDR3 DNA sequence: TGCGCCAGCTCCCCCGCGGGGGGAGGAGACGAGCAGTACGTC. Its translation: CASSPAGGGDEQYV.

V and J are TRBV19 and TRBJ2-1, with 7 bases fitting TRBD2. V was pared by 5 bases and J by 0 bases, with 22 bases of the junction left unmatched. Germline V lookup: CDR1 LNHDA, CDR2 SQIVND (reference sequence). The CDR3 sequence is 21 residues long. The DNA of the CDR3 is TGTGCCAGTAGTTTCCGGTCTAATCGGGACTACCTCCCGAGCTCCTACAATGAGCAGTTCTTC. It codes for CASSFRSNRDYLPSSYNEQFF.